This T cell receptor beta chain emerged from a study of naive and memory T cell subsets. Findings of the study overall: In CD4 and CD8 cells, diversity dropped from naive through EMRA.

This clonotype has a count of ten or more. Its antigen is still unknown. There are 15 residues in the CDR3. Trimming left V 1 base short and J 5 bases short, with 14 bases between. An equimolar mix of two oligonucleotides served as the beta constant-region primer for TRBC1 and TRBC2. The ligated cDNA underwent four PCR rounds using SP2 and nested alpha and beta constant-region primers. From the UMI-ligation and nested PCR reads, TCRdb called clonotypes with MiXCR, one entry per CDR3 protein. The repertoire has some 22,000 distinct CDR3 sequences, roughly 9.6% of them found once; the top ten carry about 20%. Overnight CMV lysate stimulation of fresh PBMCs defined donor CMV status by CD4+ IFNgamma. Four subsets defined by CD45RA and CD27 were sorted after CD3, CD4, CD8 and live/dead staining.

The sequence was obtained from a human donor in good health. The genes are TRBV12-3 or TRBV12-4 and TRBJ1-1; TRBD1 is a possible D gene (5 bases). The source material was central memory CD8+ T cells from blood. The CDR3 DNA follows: TGTGCCAGCAGTTTAGGGCCGGCGGGGGTGACTGAAGCTTTCTTT. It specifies CASSLGPAGVTEAFF.